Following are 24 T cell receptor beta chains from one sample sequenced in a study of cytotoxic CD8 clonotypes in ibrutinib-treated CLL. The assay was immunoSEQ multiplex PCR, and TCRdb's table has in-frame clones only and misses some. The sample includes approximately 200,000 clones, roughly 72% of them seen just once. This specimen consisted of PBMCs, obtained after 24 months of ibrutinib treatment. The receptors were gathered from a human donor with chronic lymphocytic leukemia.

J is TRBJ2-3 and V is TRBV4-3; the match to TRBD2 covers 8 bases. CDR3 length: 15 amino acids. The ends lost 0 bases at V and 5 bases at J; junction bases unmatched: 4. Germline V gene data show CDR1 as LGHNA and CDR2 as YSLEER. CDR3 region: CASSQENLAGDTQYF. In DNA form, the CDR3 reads TGCGCCAGCAGCCAAGAAAACCTAGCGGGAGATACGCAGTATTTT.

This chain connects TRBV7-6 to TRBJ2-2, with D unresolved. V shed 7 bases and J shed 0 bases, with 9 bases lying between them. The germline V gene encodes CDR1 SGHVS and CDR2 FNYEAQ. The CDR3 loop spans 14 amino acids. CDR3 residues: CASNLGANTGELFF. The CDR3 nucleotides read TGTGCCAGCAATCTCGGAGCGAACACCGGGGAGCTGTTTTTT.

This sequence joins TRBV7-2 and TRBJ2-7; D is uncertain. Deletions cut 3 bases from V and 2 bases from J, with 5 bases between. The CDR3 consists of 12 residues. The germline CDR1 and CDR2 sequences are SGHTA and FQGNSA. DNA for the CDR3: TGTGCCAGCAGCTTCCATGCCTACGAGCAGTACTTC. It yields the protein CASSFHAYEQYF. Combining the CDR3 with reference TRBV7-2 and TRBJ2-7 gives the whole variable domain GAGVSQSPSNKVTEKGKDVELRCDPISGHTALYWYRQSLGQGLEFLIYFQGNSAPDKSGLPSDRFSAERTGGSVSTLTIQRTQQEDSAVYLCASSFHAYEQYFGPGTRLTVT.

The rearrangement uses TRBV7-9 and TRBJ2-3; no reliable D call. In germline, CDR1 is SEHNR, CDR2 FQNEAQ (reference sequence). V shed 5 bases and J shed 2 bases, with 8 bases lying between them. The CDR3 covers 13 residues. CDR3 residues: CASSAPSTDTQYF. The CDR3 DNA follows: TGTGCCAGCAGCGCCCCGTCCACAGATACGCAGTATTTT.

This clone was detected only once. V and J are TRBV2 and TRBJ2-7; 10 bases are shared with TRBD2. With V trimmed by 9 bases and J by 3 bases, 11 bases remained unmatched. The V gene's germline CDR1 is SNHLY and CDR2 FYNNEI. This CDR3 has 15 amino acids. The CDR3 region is CARGPTSGKVYEQYF. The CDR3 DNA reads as TGTGCCAGAGGACCAACTAGCGGGAAAGTCTACGAGCAGTACTTC.

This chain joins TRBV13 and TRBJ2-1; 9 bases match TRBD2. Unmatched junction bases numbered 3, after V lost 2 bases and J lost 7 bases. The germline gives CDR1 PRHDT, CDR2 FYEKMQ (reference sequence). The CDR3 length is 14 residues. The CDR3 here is CASSLWGLANEQFF. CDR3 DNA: TGTGCCAGCAGCTTATGGGGACTAGCAAATGAGCAGTTCTTC.

CDR3 DNA: TGTGCCAGCAGCTTATGGCGGGGAGAAGCCTACGGGGAGCTGTTTTTT. Translating it yields CASSLWRGEAYGELFF. This chain links TRBV7-9 with TRBJ2-2, with D possibly TRBD2 on 6 matching bases. Germline V lookup: CDR1 SEHNR, CDR2 FQNEAQ (reference sequence). The V end was cut by 2 bases, the J end by 7 bases, with 17 bases between. This CDR3 spans 16 amino acids. The full variable domain, its missing parts supplied by reference TRBV7-9 and TRBJ2-2, is DTGVSQNPRHKITKRGQNVTFRCDPISEHNRLYWYRQTLGQGPEFLTYFQNEAQLEKSRLLSDRFSAERPKGSFSTLEIQRTEQGDSAMYLCASSLWRGEAYGELFFGEGSRLTVL.

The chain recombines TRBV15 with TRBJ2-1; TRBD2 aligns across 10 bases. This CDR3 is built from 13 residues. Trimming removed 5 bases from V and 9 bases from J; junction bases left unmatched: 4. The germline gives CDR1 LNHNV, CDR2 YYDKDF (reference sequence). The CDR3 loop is CATSALAGFEQFF. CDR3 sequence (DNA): TGTGCCACCAGCGCACTAGCGGGATTTGAGCAGTTCTTC.

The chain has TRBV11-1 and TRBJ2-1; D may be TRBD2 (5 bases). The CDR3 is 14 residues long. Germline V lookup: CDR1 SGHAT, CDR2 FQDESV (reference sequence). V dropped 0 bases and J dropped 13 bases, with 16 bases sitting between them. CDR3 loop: CASSLAPSLREQFF. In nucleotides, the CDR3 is TGTGCCAGCAGCTTAGCTCCTAGCCTGAGGGAACAGTTCTTC.

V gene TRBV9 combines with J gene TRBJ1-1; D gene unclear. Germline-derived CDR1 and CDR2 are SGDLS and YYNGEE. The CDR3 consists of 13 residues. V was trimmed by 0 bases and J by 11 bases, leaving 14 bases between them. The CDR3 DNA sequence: TGTGCCAGCAGCGTAGAGCCGAAAAAGGAGGCTTTCTTT. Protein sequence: CASSVEPKKEAFF.

The CDR3 is CASSEADNYGYTF. CDR3 DNA: TGTGCCAGCAGTGAGGCGGATAACTATGGCTACACCTTC. The chain combines TRBV25-1 with TRBJ1-2; D is ambiguous. V was pared by 3 bases and J by 1 base, with 6 bases between. Germline V lookup: CDR1 MGHDK, CDR2 SYGVNS. The CDR3 loop spans 13 amino acids.

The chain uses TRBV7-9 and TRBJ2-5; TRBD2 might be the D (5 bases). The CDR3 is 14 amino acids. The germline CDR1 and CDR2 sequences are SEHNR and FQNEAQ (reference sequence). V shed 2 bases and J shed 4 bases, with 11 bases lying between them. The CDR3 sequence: CASSLTRGSETQYF. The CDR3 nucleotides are TGTGCCAGCAGCTTAACCCGGGGATCAGAGACCCAGTACTTC.

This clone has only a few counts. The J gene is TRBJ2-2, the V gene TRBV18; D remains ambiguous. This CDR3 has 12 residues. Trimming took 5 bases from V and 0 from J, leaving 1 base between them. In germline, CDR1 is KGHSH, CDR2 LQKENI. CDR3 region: CASSSNTGELFF. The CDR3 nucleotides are TGTGCCAGCTCATCGAACACCGGGGAGCTGTTTTTT.

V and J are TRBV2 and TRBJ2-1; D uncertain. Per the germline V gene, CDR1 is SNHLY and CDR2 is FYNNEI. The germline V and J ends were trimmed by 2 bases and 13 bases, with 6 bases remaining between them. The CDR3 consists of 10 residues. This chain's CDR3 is CASSETLQFF. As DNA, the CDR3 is TGTGCCAGCAGTGAAACTCTCCAGTTCTTC.

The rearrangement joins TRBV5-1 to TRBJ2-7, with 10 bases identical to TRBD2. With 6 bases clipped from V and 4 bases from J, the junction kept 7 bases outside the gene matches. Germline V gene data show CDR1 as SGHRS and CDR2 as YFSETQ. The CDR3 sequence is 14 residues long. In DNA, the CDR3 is TGCGCCAGCACCGACCCTAGCGGGGGTTACGAGCAGTACTTC. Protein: CASTDPSGGYEQYF.

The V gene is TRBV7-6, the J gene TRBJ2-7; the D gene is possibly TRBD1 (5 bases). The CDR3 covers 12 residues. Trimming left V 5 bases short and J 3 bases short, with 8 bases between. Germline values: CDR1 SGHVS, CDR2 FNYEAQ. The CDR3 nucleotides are TGTGCCAGCAGCGCCCAGGGCTACGAGCAGTACTTC. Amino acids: CASSAQGYEQYF. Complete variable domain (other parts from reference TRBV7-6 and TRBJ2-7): GAGVSQSPRYKVTKRGQDVALRCDPISGHVSLYWYRQALGQGPEFLTYFNYEAQQDKSGLPNDRFSAERPEGSISTLTIQRTEQRDSAMYRCASSAQGYEQYFGPGTRLTVT.

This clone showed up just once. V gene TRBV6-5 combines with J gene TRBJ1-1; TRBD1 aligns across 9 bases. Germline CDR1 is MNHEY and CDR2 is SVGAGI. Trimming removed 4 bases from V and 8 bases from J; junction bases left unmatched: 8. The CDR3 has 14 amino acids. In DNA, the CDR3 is TGTGCCAGCAGTTTGGGACCCGGGACAGGGGAAGCTTTCTTT. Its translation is CASSLGPGTGEAFF.

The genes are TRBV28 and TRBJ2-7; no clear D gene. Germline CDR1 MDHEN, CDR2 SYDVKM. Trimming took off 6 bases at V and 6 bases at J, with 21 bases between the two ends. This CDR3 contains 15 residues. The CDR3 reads CASRLGPAQMGEQYF. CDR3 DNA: TGTGCCAGCAGACTTGGCCCAGCGCAAATGGGCGAGCAGTACTTC.

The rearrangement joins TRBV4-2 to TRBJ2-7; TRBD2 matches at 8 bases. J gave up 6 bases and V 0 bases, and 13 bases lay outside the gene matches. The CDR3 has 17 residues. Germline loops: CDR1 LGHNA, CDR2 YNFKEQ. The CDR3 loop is CASSQDKTGGPLGEQYF. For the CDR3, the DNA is TGTGCCAGCAGCCAAGATAAGACGGGAGGGCCGTTAGGCGAGCAGTACTTC.

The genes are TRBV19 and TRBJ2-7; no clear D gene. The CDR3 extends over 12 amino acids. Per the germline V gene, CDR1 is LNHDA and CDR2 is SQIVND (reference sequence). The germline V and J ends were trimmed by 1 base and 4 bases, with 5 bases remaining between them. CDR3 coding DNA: TGTGCCAGTAGTATAGCACCGTACGAGCAGTACTTC. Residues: CASSIAPYEQYF.

The CDR3 reads CAWSGAVDSTDTQYF. CDR3 nucleotide sequence: TGTGCCTGGAGTGGGGCGGTTGATAGCACAGATACGCAGTATTTT. The chain couples TRBV30 to TRBJ2-3; D is ambiguous. V shed 1 base and J shed 0 bases, with 11 bases lying between them. The CDR3 is 15 amino acids. In germline, CDR1 is GTSNPN, CDR2 SVGIG (reference sequence).

The CDR3 loop is CASSLAVGESQPQHF. The CDR3 region has the DNA TGTGCCAGCAGCTTGGCGGTAGGGGAAAGTCAGCCCCAGCATTTT. This chain connects TRBV5-8 to TRBJ1-5, with D maybe TRBD1 (5 bases). V lost 0 bases, J lost 6 bases, and 13 bases lay in between. This CDR3 has 15 amino acids. Looked up from germline, CDR1 is SGHTS and CDR2 is YDEGEE. Full variable domain (remainder filled in from reference TRBV5-8 and TRBJ1-5): EAGVTQSPTHLIKTRGQQATLRCSPISGHTSVYWYQQALGLGLQFLLWYDEGEERNRGNFPPRFSGRQFPNYSSELNVNALELEDSALYLCASSLAVGESQPQHFGDGTRLSIL.

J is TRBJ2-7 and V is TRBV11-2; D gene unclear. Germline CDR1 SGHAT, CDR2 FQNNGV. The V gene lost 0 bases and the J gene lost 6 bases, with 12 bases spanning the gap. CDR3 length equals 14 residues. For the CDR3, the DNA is TGTGCCAGCAGCTTAGATTTAGTAGGCTCCGAGCAGTACTTC. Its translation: CASSLDLVGSEQYF.

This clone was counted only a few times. CDR3 DNA sequence: TGCGCCAGCAGCTTCGCCTACGAGCAGTACTTC. It encodes CASSFAYEQYF. The genes are TRBV5-1 and TRBJ2-7; D uncertain. CDR3 length: 11 amino acids. CDR1 SGHRS and CDR2 YFSETQ come from the germline V gene. The V end lost 2 bases, the J end lost 2 bases, and 2 bases lay between the germline ends. The full variable domain, its missing parts supplied by reference TRBV5-1 and TRBJ2-7, is KAGVTQTPRYLIKTRGQQVTLSCSPISGHRSVSWYQQTPGQGLQFLFEYFSETQRNKGNFPGRFSGRQFSNSRSEMNVSTLELGDSALYLCASSFAYEQYFGPGTRLTVT.